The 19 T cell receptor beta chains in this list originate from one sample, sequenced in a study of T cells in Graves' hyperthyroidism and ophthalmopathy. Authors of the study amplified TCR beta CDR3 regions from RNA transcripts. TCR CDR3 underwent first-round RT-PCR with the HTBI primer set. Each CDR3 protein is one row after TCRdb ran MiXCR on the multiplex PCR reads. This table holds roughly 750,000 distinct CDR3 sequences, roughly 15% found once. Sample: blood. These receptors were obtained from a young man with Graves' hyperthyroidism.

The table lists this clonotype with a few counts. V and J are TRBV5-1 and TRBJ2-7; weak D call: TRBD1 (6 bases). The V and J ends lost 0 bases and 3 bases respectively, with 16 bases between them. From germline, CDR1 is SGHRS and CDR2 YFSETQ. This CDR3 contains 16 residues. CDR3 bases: TGCGCCAGCAGCTTGGGACAGGTGGACCCCTACTACGAGCAGTACTTC. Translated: CASSLGQVDPYYEQYF. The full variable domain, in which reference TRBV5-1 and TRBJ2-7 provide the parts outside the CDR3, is KAGVTQTPRYLIKTRGQQVTLSCSPISGHRSVSWYQQTPGQGLQFLFEYFSETQRNKGNFPGRFSGRQFSNSRSEMNVSTLELGDSALYLCASSLGQVDPYYEQYFGPGTRLTVT.

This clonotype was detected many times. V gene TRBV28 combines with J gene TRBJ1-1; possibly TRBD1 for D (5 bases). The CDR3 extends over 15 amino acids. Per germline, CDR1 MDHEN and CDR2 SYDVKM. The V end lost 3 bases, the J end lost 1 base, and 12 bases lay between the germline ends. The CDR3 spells CASSLVGRANTEAFF. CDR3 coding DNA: TGTGCCAGCAGTTTGGTAGGCAGGGCGAACACTGAAGCTTTCTTT.

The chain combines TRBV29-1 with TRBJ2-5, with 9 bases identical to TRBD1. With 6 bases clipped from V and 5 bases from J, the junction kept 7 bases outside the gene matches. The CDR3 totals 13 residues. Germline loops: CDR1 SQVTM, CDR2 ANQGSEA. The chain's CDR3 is CSVGTGTGETQYF. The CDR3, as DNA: TGCAGCGTGGGGACAGGGACAGGGGAGACCCAGTACTTC.

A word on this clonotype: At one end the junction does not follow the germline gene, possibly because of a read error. DNA for the CDR3: TGTGCCAGCAGTTTATTTTCCCCTAGCACAGATACGCGGTATTTT. This sequence encodes CASSLFSPSTDTRYF. V and J are TRBV28 and TRBJ2-3; tentatively, D is TRBD2 (5 bases). The length of the CDR3 is 15 residues. The germline CDR1 and CDR2 sequences are MDHEN and SYDVKM.

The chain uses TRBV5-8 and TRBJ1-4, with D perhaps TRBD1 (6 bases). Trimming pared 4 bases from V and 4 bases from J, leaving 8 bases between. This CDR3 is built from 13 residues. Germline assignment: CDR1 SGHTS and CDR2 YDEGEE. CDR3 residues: CASSTGHNEKLFF. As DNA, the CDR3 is TGTGCCAGCAGCACGGGACATAATGAAAAACTGTTTTTT. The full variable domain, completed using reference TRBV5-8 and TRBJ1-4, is EAGVTQSPTHLIKTRGQQATLRCSPISGHTSVYWYQQALGLGLQFLLWYDEGEERNRGNFPPRFSGRQFPNYSSELNVNALELEDSALYLCASSTGHNEKLFFGSGTQLSVL.

Written as DNA, the CDR3 is TGTGCCACCAGTGATTCAGGGTTCCAGCCCCAGCATTTT. Its protein product is CATSDSGFQPQHF. V is TRBV24-1 and J is TRBJ1-5, with a tentative D call TRBD1 (5 bases). Trimming pared 2 bases from V and 7 bases from J, leaving 8 bases between. This CDR3 contains 13 residues. Per germline, CDR1 KGHDR and CDR2 SFDVKD.

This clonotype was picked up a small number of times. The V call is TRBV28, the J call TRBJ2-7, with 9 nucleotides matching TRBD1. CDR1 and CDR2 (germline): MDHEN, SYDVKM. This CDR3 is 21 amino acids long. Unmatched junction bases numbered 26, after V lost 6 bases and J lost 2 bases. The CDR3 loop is CASSLVLVQGARLADAYEQYF. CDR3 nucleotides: TGTGCCAGCAGCTTGGTCCTCGTACAGGGGGCGCGACTAGCTGACGCCTACGAGCAGTACTTC.

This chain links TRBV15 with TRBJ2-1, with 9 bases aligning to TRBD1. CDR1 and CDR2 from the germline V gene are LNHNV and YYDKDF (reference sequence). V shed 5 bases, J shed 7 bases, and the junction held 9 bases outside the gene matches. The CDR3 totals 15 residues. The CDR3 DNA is TGTGCCACCAGCGGCCGGGACAGGGCCGAAAATGAGCAGTTCTTC. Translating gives CATSGRDRAENEQFF. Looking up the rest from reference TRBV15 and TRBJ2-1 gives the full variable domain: DAMVIQNPRYQVTQFGKPVTLSCSQTLNHNVMYWYQQKSSQAPKLLFHYYDKDFNNEADTPDNFQSRRPNTSFCFLDIRSPGLGDTAMYLCATSGRDRAENEQFFGPGTRLTVL.

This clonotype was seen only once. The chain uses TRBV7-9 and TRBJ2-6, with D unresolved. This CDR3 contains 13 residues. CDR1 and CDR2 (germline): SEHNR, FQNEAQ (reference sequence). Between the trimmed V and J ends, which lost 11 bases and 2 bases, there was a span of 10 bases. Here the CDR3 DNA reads TGTGCCCTGAGCGTGACTGGGGCCAACGTCCTGACTTTC. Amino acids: CALSVTGANVLTF.

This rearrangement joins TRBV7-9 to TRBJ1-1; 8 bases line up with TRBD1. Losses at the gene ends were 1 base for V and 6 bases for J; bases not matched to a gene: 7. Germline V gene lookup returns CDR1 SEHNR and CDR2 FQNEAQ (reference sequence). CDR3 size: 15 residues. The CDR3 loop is CASSLGWTGRPEAFF. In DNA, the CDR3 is TGTGCCAGCAGCTTAGGCTGGACAGGGAGGCCTGAAGCTTTCTTT.

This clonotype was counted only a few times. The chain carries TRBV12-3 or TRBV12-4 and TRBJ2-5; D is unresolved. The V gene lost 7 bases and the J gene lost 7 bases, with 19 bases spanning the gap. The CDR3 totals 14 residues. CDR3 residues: CASTLRGPTGTQYF. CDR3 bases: TGTGCCAGCACCCTCCGAGGACCGACGGGGACCCAGTACTTC.

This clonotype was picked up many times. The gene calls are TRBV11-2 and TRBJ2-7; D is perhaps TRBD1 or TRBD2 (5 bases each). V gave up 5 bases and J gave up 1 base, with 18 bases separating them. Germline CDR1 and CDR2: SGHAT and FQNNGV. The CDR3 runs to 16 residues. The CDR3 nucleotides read TGTGCCAGCAGCCTCCGGGGCGGCACAAAGTCCTACGAGCAGTACTTC. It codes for CASSLRGGTKSYEQYF.

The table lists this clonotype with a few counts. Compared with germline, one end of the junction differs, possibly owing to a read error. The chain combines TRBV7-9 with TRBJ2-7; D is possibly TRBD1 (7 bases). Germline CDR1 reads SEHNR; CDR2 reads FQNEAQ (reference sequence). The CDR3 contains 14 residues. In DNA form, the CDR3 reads TGTGCCGGCAGCCCGGGGGACAGAGCCTACGAGCAGTACTTC. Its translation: CAGSPGDRAYEQYF.

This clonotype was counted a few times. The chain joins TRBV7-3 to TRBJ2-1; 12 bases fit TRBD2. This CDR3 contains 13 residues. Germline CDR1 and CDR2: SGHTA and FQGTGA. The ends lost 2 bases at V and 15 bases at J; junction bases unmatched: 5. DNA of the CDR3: TGTGCCAGCAGCTTAGACCTAGCGGGAGGGTTGTTCTTC. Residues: CASSLDLAGGLFF.

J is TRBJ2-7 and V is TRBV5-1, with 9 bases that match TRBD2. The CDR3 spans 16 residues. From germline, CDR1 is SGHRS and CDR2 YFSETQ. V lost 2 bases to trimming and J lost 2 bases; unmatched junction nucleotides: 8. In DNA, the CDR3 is TGCGCCAGCAGCTTTAAACCCCTAGCGGGGACCTACGAGCAGTACTTC. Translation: CASSFKPLAGTYEQYF.

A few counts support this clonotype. CDR3 in amino acids: CASSLLGRVGEQYF. CDR3 sequence (DNA): TGTGCCAGCAGCTTGTTGGGGCGAGTGGGCGAGCAGTACTTC. The chain employs TRBV5-8 and TRBJ2-7, with a tentative D call TRBD1 (5 bases). Trimming left V 1 base short and J 6 bases short, with 14 bases between. This CDR3 contains 14 residues. Germline loops: CDR1 SGHTS, CDR2 YDEGEE.

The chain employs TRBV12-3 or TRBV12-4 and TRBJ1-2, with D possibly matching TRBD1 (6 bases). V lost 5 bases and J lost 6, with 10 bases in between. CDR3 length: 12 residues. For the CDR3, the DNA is TGTGCCAGCAGTACAGGGTGGGATGGCTACACCTTC. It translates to CASSTGWDGYTF.

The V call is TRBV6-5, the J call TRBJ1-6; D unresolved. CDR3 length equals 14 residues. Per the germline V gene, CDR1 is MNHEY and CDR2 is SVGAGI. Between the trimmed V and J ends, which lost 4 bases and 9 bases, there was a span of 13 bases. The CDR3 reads CASSLRESTSPLHF. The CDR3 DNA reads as TGTGCCAGCAGTTTACGCGAGAGCACTTCACCCCTCCACTTT.

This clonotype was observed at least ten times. The CDR3 sequence: CASSLQGSGNTIYF. DNA of the CDR3: TGTGCCAGCAGCCTACAGGGCTCTGGAAACACCATATATTTT. The chain couples TRBV7-9 to TRBJ1-3; possibly TRBD1 for D (6 bases). There are 14 residues in the CDR3. V was shortened by 5 bases and J by 0 bases, with 8 bases between the two germline ends. Per the germline V gene, CDR1 is SEHNR and CDR2 is FQNEAQ (reference sequence).